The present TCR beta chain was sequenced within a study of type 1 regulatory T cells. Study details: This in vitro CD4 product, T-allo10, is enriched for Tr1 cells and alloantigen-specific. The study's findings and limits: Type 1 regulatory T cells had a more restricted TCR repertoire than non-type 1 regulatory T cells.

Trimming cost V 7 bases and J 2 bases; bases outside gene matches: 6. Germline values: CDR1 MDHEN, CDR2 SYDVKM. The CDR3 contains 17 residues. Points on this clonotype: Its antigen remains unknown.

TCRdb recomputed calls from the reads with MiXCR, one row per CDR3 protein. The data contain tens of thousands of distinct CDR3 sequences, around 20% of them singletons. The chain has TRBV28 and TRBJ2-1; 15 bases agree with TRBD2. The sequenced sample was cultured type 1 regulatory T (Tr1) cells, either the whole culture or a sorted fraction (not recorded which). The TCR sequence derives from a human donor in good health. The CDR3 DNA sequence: TGTGCCAGCACCTGGACTAGCGGGAGGGCCCCCTACAATGAGCAGTTCTTC. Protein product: CASTWTSGRAPYNEQFF.